Listed below are T cell receptor beta chains from one sample, sequenced in a study of T-cell reconstitution after alpha-beta-depleted transplantation in children. TCRdb independently ran MiXCR on the PCR reads; one entry per CDR3 protein. The repertoire consists of 200,000 to 250,000 distinct CDR3 sequences, with roughly 7.7% occurring once and the leading ten covering 6.3%. The specimen was PBMCs, mostly from graft donor cells, collected 180 days after TCRalphabeta/CD19-depleted stem cell transplant. These receptors were obtained from a male patient younger than 18 who had a stem cell transplant for acute lymphoblastic leukemia, so the T cells may come from the graft donor. CDR3s include the opening cysteine and the closing phenylalanine or tryptophan. D genes are given only for firm matches. Part of the rows lack a size; the others show once, few, many or a class for expanded clones.

abundance: NA
v_gene: TRBV4-1
d_gene: NA
j_gene: TRBJ2-3
CDR3nt: TGCGCCAGCAGCCAAGATGGGGTTTGGAGCACAGATACGCAGTATTTT
CDR3aa: CASSQDGVWSTDTQYF

abundance: many
v_gene: TRBV20-1
d_gene: NA
j_gene: TRBJ1-4
CDR3nt: TGCAGTGCTAGAACAGCAACTAATGAAAAACTGTTTTTT
CDR3aa: CSARTATNEKLFF

abundance: many
v_gene: TRBV15
d_gene: NA
j_gene: TRBJ2-3
CDR3nt: TGTGCCACCAGCAGTCGGCAGGGCAGGGCAGGGACAGATACGCAGTATTTT
CDR3aa: CATSSRQGRAGTDTQYF

abundance: many
v_gene: TRBV7-9
d_gene: TRBD1
j_gene: TRBJ2-7
CDR3nt: TGTGCCAGCAGCTCTGGACAGGGGCCTCACTACGAGCAGTACTTC
CDR3aa: CASSSGQGPHYEQYF

abundance: many
v_gene: TRBV5-1
d_gene: NA
j_gene: TRBJ1-2
CDR3nt: TGCGCCAGCAGCTTTACAGGCGCCCTAGGCTATGGCTACACCTTC
CDR3aa: CASSFTGALGYGYTF

abundance: many
v_gene: TRBV20-1
d_gene: NA
j_gene: TRBJ1-1
CDR3nt: TGCAGTGCTAGACACCCTCCAAGGTGGGGGGGCTGGGCTGAAGCTTTCTTT
CDR3aa: CSARHPPRWGGWAEAFF

abundance: many
v_gene: TRBV5-5
d_gene: NA
j_gene: TRBJ2-7
CDR3nt: TGTGCCAGCAGCTTGGAGTCGGTCCCTTCCTACGAGCAGTACTTC
CDR3aa: CASSLESVPSYEQYF

abundance: many
v_gene: TRBV7-9
d_gene: NA
j_gene: TRBJ2-3
CDR3nt: TGTGCCAGCAGCTTAGTGGGCAGAGATACGCAGTATTTT
CDR3aa: CASSLVGRDTQYF

abundance: many
v_gene: TRBV19
d_gene: NA
j_gene: TRBJ1-1
CDR3nt: TGTGCCAGTAGTATGGGAATAGGGCCCACTGAAGCTTTCTTT
CDR3aa: CASSMGIGPTEAFF

abundance: few
v_gene: TRBV20-1
d_gene: NA
j_gene: TRBJ1-2
CDR3nt: TGCAGTTCAGCGGGGGGCCGGGGGATCAATGGCTACACCTTC
CDR3aa: CSSAGGRGINGYTF

abundance: many
v_gene: TRBV29-1
d_gene: NA
j_gene: TRBJ2-2
CDR3nt: TGCAGCGTGGCCCTAGGGGGGGAGCTGTTTTTT
CDR3aa: CSVALGGELFF

abundance: many
v_gene: TRBV11-2
d_gene: NA
j_gene: TRBJ1-2
CDR3nt: TGTGCCAGCAGCCAAGAAGGGGAACTCTATGGCTACACCTTC
CDR3aa: CASSQEGELYGYTF

abundance: many
v_gene: TRBV20-1
d_gene: NA
j_gene: TRBJ2-5
CDR3nt: TGCAGTGCTAGGATCCCAGGGGAGACCCAGTACTTC
CDR3aa: CSARIPGETQYF

abundance: NA
v_gene: TRBV29-1
d_gene: NA
j_gene: TRBJ1-1
CDR3nt: TGCAGCGTTGATGCTCAGGGAGGTGAAGCTTTCTTT
CDR3aa: CSVDAQGGEAFF

abundance: many
v_gene: TRBV4-3
d_gene: NA
j_gene: TRBJ1-6
CDR3nt: TGCGCCAGCAGCCAACTAGGGAGCTCCTATAATTCACCCCTCCACTTT
CDR3aa: CASSQLGSSYNSPLHF

abundance: NA
v_gene: TRBV7-9
d_gene: TRBD1
j_gene: TRBJ1-1
CDR3nt: TGTGCCAGCAGCGCACCGGGACAGGGGTACACTGAAGCTTTCTTT
CDR3aa: CASSAPGQGYTEAFF

abundance: many
v_gene: TRBV28
d_gene: NA
j_gene: TRBJ1-3
CDR3nt: TGTGCCAGCAGTACCCCACCCCGGACAGTAAGCTCTGGAAACACCATATATTTT
CDR3aa: CASSTPPRTVSSGNTIYF

abundance: many
v_gene: TRBV5-1
d_gene: NA
j_gene: TRBJ2-5
CDR3nt: TGCGCCAGCAGCTCGCGGCGGCAGAGGGAGACCCAGTACTTC
CDR3aa: CASSSRRQRETQYF

abundance: many
v_gene: TRBV12-3/TRBV12-4
d_gene: NA
j_gene: TRBJ1-5
CDR3nt: TGTGCCAGCAGTTTTGATCAGCCCCAGCATTTT
CDR3aa: CASSFDQPQHF

abundance: many
v_gene: TRBV29-1
d_gene: NA
j_gene: TRBJ2-7
CDR3nt: TGCAGCGTTGAAGCCCCACAAGGGACGGGTGAGCAGTACTTC
CDR3aa: CSVEAPQGTGEQYF

abundance: many
v_gene: TRBV12-3/TRBV12-4
d_gene: NA
j_gene: TRBJ1-5
CDR3nt: TGTGCCAGCAGTTTAAAGGGGGTGGGCAATCAGCCCCAGCATTTT
CDR3aa: CASSLKGVGNQPQHF

abundance: many
v_gene: TRBV5-1
d_gene: TRBD1
j_gene: TRBJ1-1
CDR3nt: TGCGCCAGCAGGACAGGGGCAAACACTGAAGCTTTCTTT
CDR3aa: CASRTGANTEAFF

abundance: many
v_gene: TRBV4-1
d_gene: NA
j_gene: TRBJ2-7
CDR3nt: TGCGCCAGCAGCCAAGTCGGCGGGGACGAGCAGTACTTC
CDR3aa: CASSQVGGDEQYF

abundance: many
v_gene: TRBV5-1
d_gene: NA
j_gene: TRBJ1-2
CDR3nt: TGCGCCAGCAGCTTGCCAGGAGGTAGATATGGCTACACCTTC
CDR3aa: CASSLPGGRYGYTF

abundance: many
v_gene: TRBV11-2
d_gene: TRBD1
j_gene: TRBJ1-4
CDR3nt: TGTGCCAGCAGCCGGACAGGCGAGGATGAAAAACTGTTTTTT
CDR3aa: CASSRTGEDEKLFF

abundance: many
v_gene: TRBV5-1
d_gene: NA
j_gene: TRBJ1-3
CDR3nt: TGCGCCAGCAGCACGGGACCGAGCTCTGGAAACACCATATATTTT
CDR3aa: CASSTGPSSGNTIYF

abundance: many
v_gene: TRBV13
d_gene: TRBD1
j_gene: TRBJ1-1
CDR3nt: TGTGCCAGCAGGGGGACCGGGGACAGGGTATTTGCTTTCTTT
CDR3aa: CASRGTGDRVFAFF

abundance: many
v_gene: TRBV9
d_gene: TRBD2
j_gene: TRBJ2-1
CDR3nt: TGTGCCAGCAGCCGTGCGGCGGGAGGGCCGGGGCAGTTCTTC
CDR3aa: CASSRAAGGPGQFF

abundance: many
v_gene: TRBV4-3
d_gene: NA
j_gene: TRBJ1-5
CDR3nt: TGCGCCAGCAGCCAAGAGTGGGGGAATCAGCCCCAGCATTTT
CDR3aa: CASSQEWGNQPQHF

abundance: many
v_gene: TRBV6-1
d_gene: TRBD1
j_gene: TRBJ1-1
CDR3nt: TGTGCCAGCACCTCCCGACAGGGAGGGGGCACTGAAGCTTTCTTT
CDR3aa: CASTSRQGGGTEAFF

abundance: many
v_gene: TRBV11-2
d_gene: NA
j_gene: TRBJ1-1
CDR3nt: TGTGCCAGCAGCTTAGAGACAGGGAACACTGAAGCTTTCTTT
CDR3aa: CASSLETGNTEAFF

abundance: many
v_gene: TRBV12-3/TRBV12-4
d_gene: NA
j_gene: TRBJ2-3
CDR3nt: TGTGCCAGCAGTCCGGATGGGGGAGATACGCAGTATTTT
CDR3aa: CASSPDGGDTQYF

abundance: many
v_gene: TRBV5-1
d_gene: TRBD1
j_gene: TRBJ1-1
CDR3nt: TGCGCCAGCAGCTTGGGGGGACAGGGTGGTGCTGAAGCTTTCTTT
CDR3aa: CASSLGGQGGAEAFF

abundance: many
v_gene: TRBV5-5
d_gene: NA
j_gene: TRBJ1-2
CDR3nt: TGTGCCAGCAGCTTGACAACCAACTATGGCTACACCTTC
CDR3aa: CASSLTTNYGYTF

abundance: many
v_gene: TRBV5-5
d_gene: NA
j_gene: TRBJ2-2
CDR3nt: TGTGCCAGCAGCTTCGGAGCGAACACCGGGGAGCTGTTTTTT
CDR3aa: CASSFGANTGELFF

abundance: many
v_gene: TRBV5-1
d_gene: NA
j_gene: TRBJ1-3
CDR3nt: TGCGCCAGCAGCTTGGGGCAGGGACACGGAAACACCATATATTTT
CDR3aa: CASSLGQGHGNTIYF